One sample yielded the 22 T cell receptor beta chains listed below, sequenced in a study of OX40 agonist ivuxolimab in advanced cancers. Repertoires were generated with immunoSEQ multiplex PCR, while TCRdb's copy carries only in-frame clones and drops some. The table lists about 58,000 clones, 88% of them singletons, with over 3% in the top ten. The sequencing used CD4+ or CD8+ T cells sorted from blood, collected in a trial of the OX40 agonist ivuxolimab. The source is an adult with an advanced solid tumor such as melanoma, head and neck, liver or kidney cancer.

The CDR3 nucleotides read TGTGCCTGGAGTCCACCAGGGGGCGGCGACACCATATATTTT. It is translated as CAWSPPGGGDTIYF. The V gene is TRBV30, the J gene TRBJ1-3, with TRBD1 matching over 8 bases. CDR1 is GTSNPN and CDR2 is SVGIG in the germline V gene (reference sequence). Trimming removed 2 bases from V and 8 bases from J; junction bases left unmatched: 8. The CDR3 totals 14 residues.

The gene calls are TRBV27 and TRBJ2-7; 10 bases fit TRBD1. CDR1 and CDR2 from the germline V gene are MNHEY and SMNVEV (reference sequence). CDR3 length: 15 residues. V trimming: 2 bases; J trimming: 6 bases; junction bases outside the gene matches: 7. The CDR3 DNA is TGTGCCAGCAGTTTAAGACAGGGGGCCCGTCGCGAGCAGTACTTC. It is translated as CASSLRQGARREQYF.

The genes are TRBV6-4 and TRBJ2-2; TRBD2 aligns across 11 bases. The V and J ends lost 0 bases and 5 bases, in that order; junction bases with no gene match: 2. The CDR3 sequence is 16 residues long. In germline, CDR1 is MRHNA, CDR2 SNTAGT. The CDR3 DNA reads as TGTGCCAGCAGTGACTCGACTAGCGGGAAAACCGGGGAGCTGTTTTTT. Translating gives CASSDSTSGKTGELFF.

The V and J genes are TRBV5-4 and TRBJ2-6; 9 bases match TRBD1. This CDR3 comprises 18 residues. The germline V gene has CDR1 SGHNT and CDR2 YYREEE (reference sequence). V shed 0 bases, J shed 0 bases, and the junction held 4 bases outside the gene matches. The CDR3 loop is CASSLVVTGGSGANVLTF. CDR3 nucleotide sequence: TGTGCCAGCAGCTTGGTTGTGACAGGGGGCTCTGGGGCCAACGTCCTGACTTTC.

The chain recombines TRBV5-6 with TRBJ2-7; D gene ambiguous. This CDR3 is built from 15 residues. CDR1 is SGHDT and CDR2 is YYEEEE in the germline V gene. Trimming shortened V by 3 bases and J by 2 bases, and 15 bases separated the two germline ends. This CDR3 is CASSSEAARTYEQYF. In DNA, the CDR3 is TGTGCCAGCAGCTCCGAGGCAGCCCGTACCTACGAGCAGTACTTC.

The genes are TRBV29-1 and TRBJ2-3; 9 bases map to TRBD2. This CDR3 has 12 residues. Germline V gives CDR1 SQVTM, CDR2 ANQGSEA. The V and J ends lost 4 bases and 5 bases, in that order; junction bases with no gene match: 1. The CDR3 DNA is TGCAGCGTTGGAGCGGGGGGAGATACGCAGTATTTT. Amino acid sequence: CSVGAGGDTQYF.

The chain joins TRBV25-1 to TRBJ1-4; D uncertain. The CDR3 contains 13 residues. From germline, CDR1 is MGHDK and CDR2 SYGVNS. The CDR3 sequence: CACMGSLDEKLFF. CDR3 DNA: TGTGCTTGCATGGGGAGTCTTGATGAAAAACTGTTTTTT.

The chain carries TRBV2 and TRBJ2-1, with D perhaps matching TRBD1 or TRBD2 (5 bases each). Germline V gives CDR1 SNHLY, CDR2 FYNNEI. CDR3 size: 15 residues. The V gene lost 4 bases and the J gene lost 4 bases, with 14 bases spanning the gap. The CDR3 spells CASSGGGLGYNEQFF. DNA for the CDR3: TGTGCCAGCAGTGGTGGGGGTTTGGGGTACAATGAGCAGTTCTTC.

The chain couples TRBV7-9 to TRBJ1-3; TRBD1 aligns across 7 bases. Per the germline V gene, CDR1 is SEHNR and CDR2 is FQNEAQ (reference sequence). V was pared by 4 bases and J by 0 bases, with 6 bases of the junction left unmatched. This CDR3 comprises 16 residues. CDR3 bases: TGTGCCAGCAGCTACTACGGGACAGCCTCTGGAAACACCATATATTTT. It codes for CASSYYGTASGNTIYF.

The chain is built from TRBV6-5 and TRBJ2-5, with unresolved D. Germline V gene lookup returns CDR1 MNHEY and CDR2 SVGAGI. V was trimmed by 6 bases and J by 0 bases, leaving 8 bases between them. This CDR3 has 13 residues. The chain's CDR3 is CASRDNNQETQYF. DNA for the CDR3: TGTGCCAGCAGGGATAACAACCAAGAGACCCAGTACTTC.

The rearrangement joins TRBV7-2 to TRBJ1-3, with unresolved D. CDR3 size: 15 residues. CDR1 and CDR2 from the germline V gene are SGHTA and FQGNSA. Trimming took 0 bases from V and 0 from J, leaving 6 bases between them. DNA of the CDR3: TGTGCCAGCAGCTTAGCGAGGATCTCTGGAAACACCATATATTTT. This translates into CASSLARISGNTIYF.

The chain joins TRBV7-8 to TRBJ2-7; 8 positions match TRBD1. CDR1 is SGHVS, CDR2 FQNEAQ, per germline. This CDR3 has 14 residues. Trimming removed 5 bases from V and 6 bases from J; junction bases left unmatched: 9. The CDR3 spells CASSPRTGLGEQYF. The CDR3 coding sequence is TGTGCCAGCAGCCCTCGGACAGGGCTGGGCGAGCAGTACTTC.

The J gene is TRBJ2-7, the V gene TRBV28; 8 positions agree with TRBD2. The CDR3 extends over 12 amino acids. Germline values: CDR1 MDHEN, CDR2 SYDVKM. With V trimmed by 8 bases and J by 5 bases, 5 bases remained unmatched. CDR3 region: CASLRGGDEQYF. CDR3 coding DNA: TGTGCCAGCCTTCGGGGGGGCGACGAGCAGTACTTC. The full variable domain, in which reference TRBV28 and TRBJ2-7 provide the parts outside the CDR3, is DVKVTQSSRYLVKRTGEKVFLECVQDMDHENMFWYRQDPGLGLRLIYFSYDVKMKEKGDIPEGYSVSREKKERFSLILESASTNQTSMYLCASLRGGDEQYFGPGTRLTVT.

The chain is built from TRBV19 and TRBJ2-1; tentatively, D is TRBD1 (6 bases). Germline V gene data show CDR1 as LNHDA and CDR2 as SQIVND (reference sequence). The CDR3 runs to 12 residues. V lost 5 bases to trimming and J lost 4 bases, with 6 bases between them. Here the CDR3 DNA reads TGTGCCAGTAGTCAGGGGTACAATGAGCAGTTCTTC. Encoded protein: CASSQGYNEQFF. Complete variable domain (other parts from reference TRBV19 and TRBJ2-1): DGGITQSPKYLFRKEGQNVTLSCEQNLNHDAMYWYRQDPGQGLRLIYYSQIVNDFQKGDIAEGYSVSREKKESFPLTVTSAQKNPTAFYLCASSQGYNEQFFGPGTRLTVL.

This clone turned up a few times. The rearrangement uses TRBV7-9 and TRBJ1-2; TRBD1 matches at 10 bases. There are 14 residues in the CDR3. The germline V gene has CDR1 SEHNR and CDR2 FQNEAQ (reference sequence). V trimming: 7 bases; J trimming: 7 bases; junction bases outside the gene matches: 9. CDR3 sequence: CASNPGTGVIGYTF. CDR3 DNA: TGTGCCAGCAACCCAGGGACAGGGGTTATTGGCTACACCTTC.

The chain combines TRBV19 with TRBJ2-7; 7 bases are a match to TRBD1. CDR1 LNHDA and CDR2 SQIVND come from the germline V gene (reference sequence). The CDR3 runs to 13 residues. J gave up 9 bases and V 5 bases, and 10 bases lay outside the gene matches. The CDR3 DNA follows: TGTGCCAGTAGTGTCGACAGGGCCCAGGGGCAGTACTTC. This translates into CASSVDRAQGQYF.

V gene TRBV27 combines with J gene TRBJ1-2; no clear D gene. Deletions cut 7 bases from V and 8 bases from J, with 14 bases between. The germline gives CDR1 MNHEY, CDR2 SMNVEV (reference sequence). This CDR3 has 12 residues. The CDR3 DNA reads as TGTGCCAGCAAAGGAGCGGCTGCAGGCTACACCTTC. Protein product: CASKGAAAGYTF.

CDR3 region: CASSQGTGGYGYTF. For the CDR3, the DNA is TGTGCCAGCAGCCAGGGGACAGGGGGGTATGGCTACACCTTC. The rearrangement links TRBV7-8 to TRBJ1-2; 11 nucleotides align to TRBD1. This CDR3 comprises 14 residues. The V segment lost 5 bases and the J segment 5 bases; nucleotides outside the gene matches: 4. CDR1 and CDR2 from the germline V gene are SGHVS and FQNEAQ.

J is TRBJ1-1 and V is TRBV10-3; D unclear. In germline, CDR1 is ENHRY, CDR2 SYGVKD. V was pared by 7 bases and J by 6 bases, with 15 bases between. This CDR3 is built from 13 residues. The CDR3 loop is CAIISDGEAEAFF. CDR3 in DNA: TGTGCCATCATTAGCGACGGGGAGGCTGAAGCTTTCTTT.

In this sample, this clone turned up once. The V gene is TRBV28, the J gene TRBJ2-5, with D possibly matching TRBD1 (6 bases). The J call may not be correct, given that the DNA end is closer to TRBJ2-7. Germline CDR1 and CDR2: MDHEN and SYDVKM. The CDR3 extends over 12 amino acids. The CDR3 loop reads CASFTQGYEQYF. The CDR3 DNA reads as TGTGCCAGCTTTACACAGGGCTACGAGCAGTACTTC.

V gene TRBV13 combines with J gene TRBJ2-1, with D perhaps matching TRBD2 (6 bases). Germline CDR1 reads PRHDT; CDR2 reads FYEKMQ (reference sequence). The CDR3 runs 16 residues. The V end lost 6 bases, the J end lost 0 bases, and 15 bases lay between the germline ends. CDR3 amino acids: CASRRWAGSSYNEQFF. CDR3 in DNA: TGTGCCAGCAGGAGATGGGCGGGGAGCTCCTACAATGAGCAGTTCTTC.

The rearrangement uses TRBV27 and TRBJ2-3; the D gene is possibly TRBD1 (5 bases). Germline-derived CDR1 and CDR2 are MNHEY and SMNVEV (reference sequence). The CDR3 runs 14 residues. Trimming left V 4 bases short and J 10 bases short, with 18 bases between. The CDR3 nucleotides read TGTGCCAGCAGTTCAAGGACCAGGGTTTCTCCGCAGTATTTT. Translating it yields CASSSRTRVSPQYF.